A single T cell receptor beta chain is shown here with its context. This record comes from a study of blood T cell repertoires in COVID-19. Study summary: Sites across the United States, Italy and Spain contributed samples from acute and convalescent COVID-19. The analysed material was cDNA or gDNA that came from T cells, B-cell-depleted T cells, or PBMCs.

Germline CDR1 reads LGHDT; CDR2 reads YNNKEL (reference sequence). The CDR3 runs 14 residues. V lost 3 bases and J lost 2, with 10 bases in between. Source study methods: Amplified reference gene primers provided the basis for estimating nucleated cell counts. Measured with immunoSEQ multiplex PCR; TCRdb has only the in-frame clones, and not every one. V and J calls and clone size are as listed in that table; D and trimming were resolved from the DNA. The data contain 100,000 to 150,000 clones, around 79% of them singletons. Input material: peripheral blood. The TCR comes from a man between 45 and 60 years old with acute or convalescent COVID-19. The gene calls are TRBV3-1 (or the pseudogene TRBV3-2) and TRBJ2-5; possibly TRBD1 for D (6 bases). This chain's CDR3 is CASSHGQRQETQYF. CDR3 coding DNA: TGTGCCAGCAGCCATGGACAGAGACAAGAGACCCAGTACTTC.